The 30 T cell receptor beta chains in this list originate from one sample, sequenced in a study of Graves' ophthalmopathy and Graves' hyperthyroidism. Amplification targeted the TCR beta CDR3 regions, with RNA transcripts as the source material. HTBI-primed RT-PCR formed the first round, and a multiplex PCR formed the second. TCRdb passed the multiplex PCR reads through MiXCR, listing each CDR3 protein once. The table records 200,000 to 250,000 distinct CDR3 sequences, about 22% of them present only once. The specimen sequenced was peripheral blood. These receptors were obtained from a woman aged 50 to 60 with Graves' ophthalmopathy.

V usage is TRBV6-1 and J usage is TRBJ2-2; D is ambiguous. The CDR3 spans 12 residues. Germline lookup yields CDR1 MNHNS and CDR2 SASEGT. The ends were cut back, 6 bases at V and 5 bases at J, with 7 bases in the middle. Here the CDR3 DNA reads TGTGCCAGCAGAGTGAGGACCGGGGAGCTGTTTTTT. This codes for CASRVRTGELFF.

Only a few counts were recorded for this clonotype. The chain couples TRBV14 to TRBJ1-3, with D possibly matching TRBD1 (6 bases). Germline CDR1 is SGHDN and CDR2 is FVKESK. The CDR3 is 15 amino acids. The V gene lost 4 bases and the J gene lost 4 bases, with 14 bases spanning the gap. CDR3 sequence reads: CASSPLGGGGNTIYF. The DNA of the CDR3 is TGTGCCAGCAGCCCTCTAGGCGGGGGCGGAAACACCATATATTTT.

The chain recombines TRBV27 with TRBJ2-7; no clear D gene. Trimming removed 9 bases at V and 6 bases at J, with 27 bases between. This CDR3 has 16 amino acids. Looked up from germline, CDR1 is MNHEY and CDR2 is SMNVEV (reference sequence). CDR3 DNA sequence: TGTGCCAGTAGTATAGGGTCTCGGCAGGCGATTGGCGAGCAGTACTTC. It yields the protein CASSIGSRQAIGEQYF.

The rearrangement links TRBV28 to TRBJ1-5; the match to TRBD1 covers 10 bases. The V gene end was trimmed by 4 bases and the J gene end by 3 bases; junction bases not matched to a gene: 3. Per germline, CDR1 MDHEN and CDR2 SYDVKM. CDR3 length equals 15 residues. CDR3 sequence (DNA): TGTGCCAGCAGTTCGACAGGGGGCGTCAATCAGCCCCAGCATTTT. It specifies CASSSTGGVNQPQHF.

This clonotype was seen ten or more times. The V gene is TRBV12-3 or TRBV12-4, the J gene TRBJ1-1; the match to TRBD1 covers 9 bases. The CDR3 totals 15 residues. V dropped 6 bases and J dropped 5; count of bases not matched to a gene: 10. This CDR3 reads CASRLSGTGLTEAFF. DNA of the CDR3: TGTGCCAGCAGATTAAGCGGGACAGGGTTGACTGAAGCTTTCTTT.

At least ten counts were recorded for this clonotype. The gene calls are TRBV2 and TRBJ2-7, with D unclear. CDR1 is SNHLY, CDR2 FYNNEI, per germline. This CDR3 region has 12 residues. V shed 4 bases and J shed 4 bases, with 8 bases lying between them. The CDR3 coding sequence is TGTGCCAGCAGTGTGGTAGTTTACGAGCAGTACTTC. Translating it yields CASSVVVYEQYF.

This clonotype was seen at least ten times. The chain recombines TRBV9 with TRBJ2-5, with 8 bases matching TRBD1. There are 16 residues in the CDR3. CDR1 and CDR2 (germline): SGDLS, YYNGEE. V gave up 6 bases and J gave up 4 bases; unmatched junction bases: 14. Written as DNA, the CDR3 is TGTGCCAGCACCGGACAGGGCCTGACTAGTTCAGAGACCCAGTACTTC. Protein: CASTGQGLTSSETQYF.

Ten or more counts support this clonotype. The chain has TRBV27 and TRBJ2-2; TRBD1 agrees at 9 bases. Per germline, CDR1 MNHEY and CDR2 SMNVEV (reference sequence). After removal of 6 bases from V and 6 bases from J, the junction contained 17 bases not matched to a gene. This CDR3 is built from 18 residues. The CDR3 protein is CASSYKGGGTGSSGELFF. The CDR3 coding sequence is TGTGCCAGCAGCTACAAGGGGGGGGGGACAGGGAGCTCCGGGGAGCTGTTTTTT.

This clonotype was found many times. The chain has TRBV7-8 and TRBJ2-5; a possible D gene is TRBD2 (6 bases). Trimming left V 5 bases short and J 4 bases short, with 17 bases between. Germline V gene lookup returns CDR1 SGHVS and CDR2 FQNEAQ. The CDR3 extends over 15 amino acids. The CDR3 sequence: CASSPSGELGETQYF. CDR3 nucleotides: TGTGCCAGCAGCCCGTCGGGGGAATTGGGAGAGACCCAGTACTTC.

This clonotype was observed many times. The DNA of the CDR3 is TGTGCCAGCAGTGAAGGCCGGACGGGAGTAGATACGCAGTATTTT. Residues: CASSEGRTGVDTQYF. The chain is built from TRBV6-1 and TRBJ2-3, with D possibly being TRBD2 (6 bases). The CDR3 length is 15 residues. The V gene lost 1 base and the J gene lost 5 bases, with 13 bases spanning the gap. CDR1 and CDR2 from the germline V gene are MNHNS and SASEGT.

This clonotype was seen at least ten times. CDR3 residues: CASSTPGRKAGNTIYF. Written as DNA, the CDR3 is TGTGCCAGTAGCACTCCGGGACGGAAAGCTGGAAACACCATATATTTT. The V gene is TRBV19, the J gene TRBJ1-3; D may be TRBD1 (5 bases). Germline CDR1 and CDR2: LNHDA and SQIVND (reference sequence). CDR3 size: 16 residues. Trimming removed 6 bases at V and 2 bases at J, with 17 bases between. The full variable domain, rest sourced from reference TRBV19 and TRBJ1-3, is DGGITQSPKYLFRKEGQNVTLSCEQNLNHDAMYWYRQDPGQGLRLIYYSQIVNDFQKGDIAEGYSVSREKKESFPLTVTSAQKNPTAFYLCASSTPGRKAGNTIYFGEGSWLTVV.

The chain couples TRBV28 to TRBJ2-5, with TRBD2 as a possible D gene (6 bases). The CDR3 totals 12 residues. CDR1 is MDHEN and CDR2 is SYDVKM in the germline V gene. The CDR3 sequence is CATLARGETQYF. CDR3 sequence (DNA): TGTGCGACGCTAGCGAGAGGGGAGACCCAGTACTTC.

The V gene is TRBV12-3 or TRBV12-4, the J gene TRBJ1-2; D not resolved. This CDR3 contains 14 residues. Trimming stripped 3 bases from V and 4 bases from J, with 12 bases between. Here the CDR3 DNA reads TGTGCCAGCAGTTTCGGTCAGACGACCTATGGCTACACCTTC. This codes for CASSFGQTTYGYTF.

This clonotype came up many times. The chain couples TRBV2 to TRBJ1-1; D gene unclear. This CDR3 has 15 residues. Looked up from germline, CDR1 is SNHLY and CDR2 is FYNNEI. V lost 6 bases to trimming and J lost 5 bases, with 19 bases between them. The CDR3 loop is CASRAIGVLRTEAFF. The CDR3 nucleotides read TGTGCCAGCAGAGCCATCGGGGTCTTGAGGACTGAAGCTTTCTTT.

This clonotype was observed many times. The rearrangement uses TRBV5-1 and TRBJ2-5, with D possibly TRBD1 on 5 matching bases. The CDR3 extends over 12 amino acids. V lost 7 bases and J lost 7, with 14 bases in between. The germline V gene encodes CDR1 SGHRS and CDR2 YFSETQ. The CDR3 spells CASGRGEGTQYF. The CDR3 nucleotides are TGCGCCAGCGGTAGGGGTGAAGGGACCCAGTACTTC.

This clonotype appeared many times. V is TRBV5-1 and J is TRBJ2-5; 7 bases are a match to TRBD1. The CDR3 is 15 amino acids. CDR1 is SGHRS, CDR2 YFSETQ, per germline. V gave up 0 bases and J gave up 9 bases; unmatched junction bases: 11. CDR3 DNA: TGCGCCAGCAGCTTGGGGGACAGACAGACCATGGCCCAGTACTTC. It specifies CASSLGDRQTMAQYF.

This clonotype occurred many times. The chain employs TRBV18 and TRBJ1-2; no clear D gene. V was clipped by 5 bases and J by 3 bases, with 10 bases between them. Germline V lookup: CDR1 KGHSH, CDR2 LQKENI. The CDR3 runs 13 residues. CDR3 sequence: CASSSNPDYGYTF. The CDR3 nucleotides read TGTGCCAGCTCATCCAACCCCGACTATGGCTACACCTTC.

The chain is built from TRBV2 and TRBJ2-7; D is uncertain. Germline V gene lookup returns CDR1 SNHLY and CDR2 FYNNEI. V was shortened by 8 bases and J by 6 bases, with 11 bases between the two germline ends. The CDR3 loop spans 11 amino acids. The CDR3 protein is CASYFSREQYF. For the CDR3, the DNA is TGTGCCAGCTACTTCTCCCGCGAGCAGTACTTC.

As concerns this clonotype: The junction departs from germline at one end; a sequencing error may be responsible. The chain is built from TRBV3-1 and TRBJ2-7; D gene ambiguous. This CDR3 comprises 15 residues. Per the germline V gene, CDR1 is LGHDT and CDR2 is YNNKEL (reference sequence). The DNA for the CDR3 is TGTGCCAGCAGCCAAGGAATGCAGCCCCACTACGAGCAGTCCTTC. The encoded protein is CASSQGMQPHYEQSF.

This clonotype turned up a few times. A much larger clonotype is one base distant, so this may be a read error. The chain joins TRBV5-1 to TRBJ1-2, with TRBD1 as a possible D gene (5 bases). Trimming stripped 0 bases from V and 2 bases from J, with 8 bases between. The V gene's germline CDR1 is SGHRS and CDR2 YFSETQ. This CDR3 is 14 amino acids long. CDR3 nucleotide sequence: TGCGCCAGCAGCTTGGAAGGGGTCAACTATGGCTACACCTTC. This encodes CASSLEGVNYGYTF.

The V call is TRBV10-3, the J call TRBJ1-2; possibly TRBD1 for D (5 bases). Between the trimmed V and J ends, which lost 3 bases and 5 bases, there was a span of 16 bases. The CDR3 covers 15 residues. From germline, CDR1 is ENHRY and CDR2 SYGVKD. The CDR3 DNA reads as TGTGCCATCAGTGAAAACCGACAGTCCTTTTATGGCTACACCTTC. It specifies CAISENRQSFYGYTF.

This clonotype was seen ten or more times. CDR3 nucleotides: TGTGCCAGCAGCTTAAGATCTGGGGGAAAGAACACTGAAGCTTTCTTT. This sequence encodes CASSLRSGGKNTEAFF. The chain has TRBV11-1 and TRBJ1-1; perhaps TRBD1 as D (5 bases). Germline V gene lookup returns CDR1 SGHAT and CDR2 FQDESV (reference sequence). CDR3 length: 16 amino acids. The germline V and J ends were trimmed by 2 bases and 1 base, with 14 bases remaining between them.

This clonotype came up many times. CDR3 residues: CASSNAPGSSSPLHF. The CDR3 DNA sequence: TGTGCCAGCAGCAACGCCCCTGGGTCGTCTTCACCCCTCCACTTT. The chain uses TRBV2 and TRBJ1-6; D call uncertain. The germline CDR1 and CDR2 sequences are SNHLY and FYNNEI. CDR3 size: 15 residues. V lost 6 bases, J lost 9 bases, and 18 bases lay in between.

On this clonotype: The germline gene is not matched at one end of the junction; a read error may be the cause. The rearrangement joins TRBV20-1 to TRBJ2-7, with D possibly being TRBD1 or TRBD2 (7 bases each). The CDR3 extends over 14 amino acids. Germline loops: CDR1 DFQATT, CDR2 SNEGSKA (reference sequence). CDR3 coding DNA: TGCAGTCTGCTGAGGGGAGGGGGCGGTTACGAGCAGTCCTTC. Its translation: CSLLRGGGGYEQSF.

This clonotype was observed at least ten times. V usage is TRBV12-5 and J usage is TRBJ2-2; TRBD1 aligns across 12 bases. The CDR3 loop spans 15 amino acids. Per the germline V gene, CDR1 is LGHNT and CDR2 is FRNRAP. Germline trimming cut 5 bases from V and 6 bases from J; bases unmatched to any gene: 4. CDR3 nucleotides: TGTGCTAGTGGTACGGGACAGGGGGCTTCCGGGGAGCTGTTTTTT. Translating it yields CASGTGQGASGELFF. Looking up the rest from reference TRBV12-5 and TRBJ2-2 gives the full variable domain: DARVTQTPRHKVTEMGQEVTMRCQPILGHNTVFWYRQTMMQGLELLAYFRNRAPLDDSGMPKDRFSAEMPDATLATLKIQPSEPRDSAVYFCASGTGQGASGELFFGEGSRLTVL.

In its sample, this clonotype was seen many times. One junction end does not reproduce the germline sequence, and a read error may be involved. The genes are TRBV20-1 and TRBJ1-1, with D uncertain. Germline V gene sequence: CDR1 DFQATT, CDR2 SNEGSKA (reference sequence). There are 13 residues in the CDR3. In DNA form, the CDR3 reads TGCAGTGCTGGAGAATCGTTGAACACTGAAGCTTTCTTT. This encodes CSAGESLNTEAFF.

Points on this clonotype: Possible read error: a much larger clone is one base away. The chain carries TRBV14 and TRBJ2-3, with 14 nucleotides matching TRBD2. This CDR3 spans 14 amino acids. Per the germline V gene, CDR1 is SGHDN and CDR2 is FVKESK. CDR3 in DNA: TGTGTCAGCAGAATAGGGACTAGCGGGAGTACGCAGTATTTT. As protein: CVSRIGTSGSTQYF.

This clonotype was recorded many times. V and J are TRBV7-9 and TRBJ2-5; D unresolved. V was pared by 3 bases and J by 4 bases, with 15 bases between. The CDR3 is 15 amino acids. Germline CDR1 and CDR2: SEHNR and FQNEAQ (reference sequence). This chain's CDR3 is CASSFLTGAPETQYF. As DNA, the CDR3 is TGTGCCAGCAGCTTCCTCACTGGCGCGCCAGAGACCCAGTACTTC.

The V and J genes are TRBV7-2 and TRBJ2-7; TRBD2 aligns across 12 bases. The CDR3 totals 15 residues. V was clipped by 5 bases and J by 3 bases; unmatched bases: 5. Germline loops: CDR1 SGHTA, CDR2 FQGNSA. The CDR3 DNA reads as TGTGCCAGCAGCGAAGCGGGACTAGCGGGCTACGAGCAGTACTTC. Encoded protein: CASSEAGLAGYEQYF.

The sample holds many counts of this clonotype. CDR3 sequence reads: CASSLSSGSSLYEQYF. The CDR3 region has the DNA TGTGCCAGCAGTTTATCGTCGGGGTCTAGCCTGTACGAGCAGTACTTC. The rearrangement links TRBV28 to TRBJ2-7, with D perhaps matching TRBD2 (5 bases). This CDR3 has 16 residues. V lost 1 base and J 4 bases, leaving 17 bases between the germline ends. Germline V CDR1 and CDR2: MDHEN, SYDVKM.